One sample yielded the 25 T cell receptor beta chains listed below, sequenced in a study of cytotoxic CD8 clonotypes in ibrutinib-treated CLL. Some clones are missing from TCRdb's copy, which holds only in-frame ones; the method was immunoSEQ multiplex PCR. This repertoire shows 100,000 or so clones, 55% to 75% found once; its top ten account for 30% to 45%. This specimen consisted of PBMCs, obtained after 24 months of ibrutinib treatment. The receptors come from a human donor with chronic lymphocytic leukemia.

This clone was found once. This rearrangement joins TRBV7-9 to TRBJ2-3; D is perhaps TRBD1 or TRBD2 (5 bases each). The V gene lost 4 bases and the J gene lost 5 bases, with 10 bases spanning the gap. The CDR3 sequence is 13 residues long. From germline, CDR1 is SEHNR and CDR2 FQNEAQ (reference sequence). The chain's CDR3 is CASSSRDGDTQYF. The DNA of the CDR3 is TGTGCCAGCAGCTCCCGGGACGGAGATACGCAGTATTTT.

In this sample, this clone turned up a few times. The chain carries TRBV30 and TRBJ1-1; D unresolved. Looked up from germline, CDR1 is GTSNPN and CDR2 is SVGIG (reference sequence). Trimming took off 1 base at V and 8 bases at J, with 11 bases between the two ends. The CDR3 contains 12 residues. The CDR3: CAWSADDGEAFF. DNA of the CDR3: TGTGCCTGGAGTGCCGATGACGGGGAAGCTTTCTTT.

The rearrangement links TRBV7-2 to TRBJ2-5, with D possibly being TRBD2 (5 bases). The CDR3 has 14 amino acids. Deletions cut 5 bases from V and 7 bases from J, with 17 bases between. CDR1 is SGHTA, CDR2 FQGNSA, per germline. The CDR3 loop reads CASSPPAAGGTQYF. CDR3 in DNA: TGTGCCAGCAGCCCACCGGCCGCAGGAGGGACCCAGTACTTC.

The chain uses TRBV28 and TRBJ1-3, with D tentatively TRBD1 (5 bases). Trimming stripped 5 bases from V and 0 bases from J, with 17 bases between. This CDR3 has 17 amino acids. Germline V lookup: CDR1 MDHEN, CDR2 SYDVKM. CDR3 bases: TGTGCCAGCAGTCCTGGCGGCTTAAGGGGCTCTGGAAACACCATATATTTT. Its protein is CASSPGGLRGSGNTIYF.

This clone appeared a few times. The chain has TRBV10-3 and TRBJ1-1, with a tentative D call TRBD1 (6 bases). V was trimmed by 4 bases and J by 0 bases, leaving 9 bases between them. The CDR3 sequence is 14 residues long. The V gene's germline CDR1 is ENHRY and CDR2 SYGVKD. The CDR3 is CAISVTGMNTEAFF. The CDR3 DNA sequence: TGTGCCATCAGTGTTACAGGGATGAACACTGAAGCTTTCTTT.

This clone has only a few counts. The gene calls are TRBV7-9 and TRBJ2-5; D is unclear. Germline CDR1 is SEHNR and CDR2 is FQNEAQ (reference sequence). The CDR3 extends over 14 amino acids. Trimming cost V 2 bases and J 6 bases, with 13 bases left between them. The DNA for the CDR3 is TGTGCCAGCAGCTTAAGAAAGGATGTTCAGACCCAGTACTTC. Translation: CASSLRKDVQTQYF.

J is TRBJ1-3 and V is TRBV25-1; D remains ambiguous. The germline V and J ends were trimmed by 3 bases and 0 bases, with 9 bases remaining between them. The CDR3 length is 15 residues. The germline CDR1 and CDR2 sequences are MGHDK and SYGVNS. For the CDR3, the DNA is TGTGCCAGCAGTGACCCTCTTAGCTCTGGAAACACCATATATTTT. It codes for CASSDPLSSGNTIYF.

In this sample, this clone turned up a few times. This chain links TRBV5-1 with TRBJ2-7; 7 positions agree with TRBD2. CDR1 and CDR2 (germline): SGHRS, YFSETQ. V lost 2 bases to trimming and J lost 5 bases; unmatched junction nucleotides: 13. The CDR3 has 16 amino acids. The CDR3 DNA is TGCGCCAGCAGCTTACAGGCTAGCGGAAGTGGGAACGAGCAGTACTTC. Translating it yields CASSLQASGSGNEQYF.

This rearrangement joins TRBV5-1 to TRBJ2-2; 8 positions match TRBD2. CDR1 is SGHRS, CDR2 YFSETQ, per germline. The CDR3 runs 15 residues. With 6 bases clipped from V and 4 bases from J, the junction kept 8 bases outside the gene matches. Written as DNA, the CDR3 is TGCGCCAGCACCGGACTAGCTTCGGGCACCGGGGAGCTGTTTTTT. Its protein is CASTGLASGTGELFF.

CDR3 amino acids: CASSRAASRYNEQFF. The DNA of the CDR3 is TGTGCCAGCAGCCGAGCAGCCAGCCGCTACAATGAGCAGTTCTTC. The rearrangement links TRBV11-3 to TRBJ2-1; D is undetermined. Germline V gives CDR1 SGHNT, CDR2 YENEEA. Trimming left V 5 bases short and J 3 bases short, with 14 bases between. CDR3 length: 15 amino acids.

The table lists this clone with a few counts. The gene calls are TRBV28 and TRBJ1-2; the match to TRBD1 covers 9 bases. The CDR3 spans 16 residues. With 2 bases clipped from V and 0 bases from J, the junction kept 4 bases outside the gene matches. The germline CDR1 and CDR2 sequences are MDHEN and SYDVKM. In DNA form, the CDR3 reads TGTGCCAGCAGTTTAGCGACAGGGGGTTCTAACTATGGCTACACCTTC. This gives the protein CASSLATGGSNYGYTF.

J is TRBJ1-1 and V is TRBV5-6; tentative D call: TRBD1 (6 bases). V was pared by 4 bases and J by 2 bases, with 15 bases between. The CDR3 has 15 residues. The germline V gene encodes CDR1 SGHDT and CDR2 YYEEEE. The CDR3 region is CASSPPGEPNTEAFF. CDR3 sequence (DNA): TGTGCCAGCAGCCCTCCAGGGGAACCAAACACTGAAGCTTTCTTT.

V gene TRBV6-5 combines with J gene TRBJ1-2; D is possibly TRBD1 (6 bases). The V end was cut by 6 bases, the J end by 8 bases, with 19 bases between. CDR1 is MNHEY and CDR2 is SVGAGI in the germline V gene. The CDR3 consists of 14 residues. This CDR3 reads CASRSNTGFGGYTF. CDR3 DNA: TGTGCCAGCAGGTCAAATACAGGGTTCGGCGGCTACACCTTC.

The genes are TRBV5-1 and TRBJ1-1; D remains ambiguous. The CDR3 covers 14 residues. The germline gives CDR1 SGHRS, CDR2 YFSETQ. V was pared by 3 bases and J by 5 bases, with 14 bases between. CDR3 DNA: TGCGCCAGCAGCTCACGTGGGCAGAGGACTGAAGCTTTCTTT. Translated: CASSSRGQRTEAFF.

This clone was counted a few times. The rearrangement uses TRBV4-1 and TRBJ2-7, with D perhaps TRBD2 (5 bases). V was shortened by 1 base and J by 6 bases, with 16 bases between the two germline ends. The germline V gene encodes CDR1 MGHRA and CDR2 YSYEKL. The length of the CDR3 is 15 residues. Here the CDR3 reads CASSQAPGIATEQYF. In DNA form, the CDR3 reads TGCGCCAGCAGCCAAGCCCCGGGGATAGCTACCGAGCAGTACTTC.

The rearrangement joins TRBV19 to TRBJ1-5; no firm D call. V dropped 3 bases and J dropped 0 bases, with 15 bases sitting between them. CDR1 and CDR2 from the germline V gene are LNHDA and SQIVND (reference sequence). The CDR3 spans 17 residues. The CDR3 nucleotides read TGTGCCAGTAGTATTCCATTCCGGAGGAGTAGCAATCAGCCCCAGCATTTT. This gives the protein CASSIPFRRSSNQPQHF.

The chain couples TRBV4-2 to TRBJ2-5; TRBD2 agrees at 14 bases. Germline V CDR1 and CDR2: LGHNA, YNFKEQ. V gave up 4 bases and J gave up 1 base; unmatched junction bases: 2. The CDR3 contains 16 residues. The CDR3 protein is CASSPGTSGGQETQYF. CDR3 nucleotides: TGTGCCAGCAGCCCCGGGACTAGCGGGGGCCAAGAGACCCAGTACTTC.

The chain employs TRBV28 and TRBJ2-5; the D is unclear. Germline V gives CDR1 MDHEN, CDR2 SYDVKM. The CDR3 length is 15 residues. V was clipped by 7 bases and J by 4 bases, with 19 bases between them. This CDR3 reads CASTPVGRGGETQYF. CDR3 nucleotide sequence: TGTGCCAGCACCCCAGTGGGCAGAGGTGGAGAGACCCAGTACTTC.

This clone has only a few counts. The gene calls are TRBV25-1 and TRBJ1-1; no reliable D call. Trimming shortened V by 7 bases and J by 1 base, and 10 bases separated the two germline ends. CDR1 MGHDK and CDR2 SYGVNS come from the germline V gene. The CDR3 is 13 residues long. The CDR3 DNA sequence: TGTGCCAGCACTCCTACAGAGAACACTGAAGCTTTCTTT. As protein: CASTPTENTEAFF.

This clone was recorded a few times. This chain links TRBV6-6 with TRBJ2-5, with D unclear. The V end lost 0 bases, the J end lost 2 bases, and 7 bases lay between the germline ends. The CDR3 covers 14 residues. Per the germline V gene, CDR1 is MNHNY and CDR2 is SVGAGI (reference sequence). CDR3 sequence: CASSYSPTQETQYF. CDR3 sequence (DNA): TGTGCCAGCAGTTACTCGCCCACACAAGAGACCCAGTACTTC.

This chain links TRBV18 with TRBJ1-4, with 8 bases aligning to TRBD1. J was trimmed by 7 bases and V by 2 bases; bases with no gene match: 9. Germline V lookup: CDR1 KGHSH, CDR2 LQKENI. The length of the CDR3 is 16 residues. The CDR3 DNA sequence: TGTGCCAGCTCACCATCGAGCTGGACAGGGACTGAAAAACTGTTTTTT. It is translated as CASSPSSWTGTEKLFF.

This chain uses TRBV18 with TRBJ2-7, with no clear D. The V gene lost 5 bases and the J gene lost 3 bases, with 8 bases spanning the gap. This CDR3 has 12 amino acids. Looked up from germline, CDR1 is KGHSH and CDR2 is LQKENI. The CDR3 loop reads CASSSTLYEQYF. The CDR3 DNA is TGTGCCAGCTCATCAACTCTCTACGAGCAGTACTTC.

The count of this clone is one. The chain links TRBV19 to TRBJ2-7; TRBD1 is a possible D gene (6 bases). V lost 4 bases and J 0 bases, leaving 10 bases between the germline ends. The V gene's germline CDR1 is LNHDA and CDR2 SQIVND (reference sequence). The CDR3 contains 14 residues. The CDR3 DNA reads TGTGCCAGTAGTACGGACAGAAACTCCTACGAGCAGTACTTC. Amino acid sequence: CASSTDRNSYEQYF.

The chain couples TRBV28 to TRBJ1-6, with TRBD1 as a possible D gene (5 bases). The V and J ends lost 8 bases and 7 bases respectively, with 12 bases between them. This CDR3 has 13 residues. The germline V gene encodes CDR1 MDHEN and CDR2 SYDVKM. CDR3 bases: TGTGCCAGCGTAGGGCGGGGGAATTCACCCCTCCACTTT. This encodes CASVGRGNSPLHF.

Here the CDR3 reads CASSPEGSGATYEQYF. The CDR3, as DNA: TGTGCCAGCAGTCCCGAGGGTAGCGGGGCCACCTACGAGCAGTACTTC. The chain employs TRBV27 and TRBJ2-7; 8 nucleotides line up with TRBD2. CDR3 length equals 16 residues. The germline gives CDR1 MNHEY, CDR2 SMNVEV (reference sequence). Losses at the gene ends were 5 bases for V and 2 bases for J; bases not matched to a gene: 11.